This section outlines one TCR beta chain sequence together with its context. TCR sequencing used cDNA made by reverse transcription of extracted RNA. The table came from immunoSEQ multiplex PCR; TCRdb's copy has only in-frame clones and leaves some out. The sample includes about 150,000 clones, more than 75% of them seen just once. Germline V gene data show CDR1 as PRHDT and CDR2 as FYEKMQ (reference sequence). The V gene lost 5 bases and the J gene lost 0 bases, with 11 bases spanning the gap. This CDR3 has 14 amino acids. These data belong to a study of CD8+ T cells in alopecia areata. The sequenced sample was CD8+ T cells sorted from blood, obtained at week 0. This receptor was obtained from a human donor with alopecia areata. The rearrangement joins TRBV13 to TRBJ2-7, with D possibly being TRBD1 or TRBD2 (5 bases each). CDR3 sequence reads: CASSTRDGSYEQYF. The CDR3 bases are TGTGCCAGCAGCACCCGGGACGGCTCCTACGAGCAGTACTTC.